The clone carrying this T cell receptor (beta chain) showed up just a few times. Germline V gene data show CDR1 as SEHNR and CDR2 as FQNEAQ (reference sequence). This CDR3 is built from 12 residues. The ends were cut back, 5 bases at V and 6 bases at J, with 11 bases in the middle. These data come from a study of blood T cell repertoires in COVID-19. As handled by the study authors: How many nucleated cells were present was estimated from reference gene primer amplification. Repertoires were generated with immunoSEQ multiplex PCR, while TCRdb's copy carries only in-frame clones and drops some. V, J and clone size are those of that table, while D and trimming were read from the DNA. The repertoire holds roughly 160,000 clones, with about 88% as singletons.

The source material was peripheral blood. The sequence derives from a woman of 80 years or more with COVID-19, enrolled during active disease. V usage is TRBV7-9 and J usage is TRBJ2-7; no firm D call. The CDR3 nucleotides are TGTGCCAGCAGCCGCCAGGATGGCGAGCAGTACTTC. Translating gives CASSRQDGEQYF.